This T cell receptor (beta chain) is from a study of blood T cells in healthy people across ages (dated by TCRdb to the mid-2010s). With regard to the full study: In model experiments, roughly one uniquely barcoded TCR beta cDNA molecule per two T cells was captured by template switching. To avoid experimental bias, donors of different ages were distributed randomly across sequencing lanes. Donors were grouped into four age groups: young (average 16 years), middle-aged (over 35), aged (around 60) and long-lived (less than 85). The study analyzed two additional independent replicas of 1 million unique cDNA reads from the same blood draw for two donors, one aged 18 to 29 and one aged 80 or older. The study measured age-related changes in TCR beta repertoire diversity using deep sequencing normalized with unique cDNA molecular identifiers. The research as a whole found: Because the CMV infection status of the donors was unknown, age-related changes in expanded clonotypes may potentially have been confounded. Total diversity estimates from one million sequenced T cells were considered lower bounds and underestimates. A strong correlation was found between observed TCR beta diversity and the percentage of naive T cells measured by flow cytometry. Because profiling used bulk unsorted PBMCs, naive and antigen-experienced compartments could not be compared conclusively. Observed TCR beta diversity per million T cells fell roughly linearly with age, and a significant reduction was already apparent by age approximately 41. Compared with the aged group, more naive CD4+ T cells, fewer expanded clones and increased TCR diversity were shown by the long-lived group, suggesting age selection.

The method was 5' RACE. A second PCR of about 6 to 11 cycles was run with a J-beta primer mix and a sample-barcoded 5' primer. Each TCR beta cDNA molecule received a unique molecular identifier from a template-switch 5' adaptor carrying 12 random nucleotides. At least 2.5 million CDR3-containing paired-end reads were obtained from each sample. First-strand cDNA synthesis was performed from all RNA using the Mint cDNA synthesis kit, with priming by a TRBC-specific oligonucleotide. Following uracil-DNA glycosylase treatment, all cDNA underwent a first 18-cycle PCR with the universal primers M1SS and BC2_uni_R. The study's own analysis went as follows. Normalization of each sample was performed by random selection of 1 million high-quality reads, each carrying a distinct molecular identifier. Reads with shared molecular identifiers were discarded instead of being binned into consensus sequences. MiTCR, run with a Q25 quality threshold and the strictest error-elimination algorithm, handled CDR3 identification, clonotype clustering and error correction. A nonparametric unseen species model using Euler transformation provided a lower-bound estimate of total TCR beta diversity. Using fastp trimming at Q25 and MiXCR clonotype assembly, TCRdb reanalyzed the public sequencing data and kept in-frame beta chains. Rows with a matching CDR3 protein are joined into one entry that keeps the most common DNA and genes. These V and J calls originate from TCRdb's pipeline instead of the authors' own analysis. The sample contains some 1.8 million distinct CDR3 sequences, roughly two fifths of them found a single time. The top ten clonotypes cover more than 20% of the sample.

About this clonotype itself: The antigen it recognizes is unknown. Base qualities were left out, and no much larger clone turns up one base away.

Its CDR3 holds 13 amino acids, cysteine through phenylalanine. Here the CDR3 DNA is all that survives: 39 bases in frame from base 1. At the junction V is shortened by 0 bases and J by 11 bases; bases outside the gene matches: 6. For CDR1 and CDR2, the germline V gene lists MNHNS and SASEGT. The approximately 40 donors, aged roughly 6 to 100 years, were systemically healthy Caucasian individuals from Russia. Ten milliliters of peripheral blood were drawn from each donor into EDTA-treated Vacutainer tubes. Ficoll-Paque density-gradient centrifugation was used to isolate PBMCs, with at least 6.5 million per sample. Total RNA was extracted from PBMCs with Trizol reagent, with at least 6 micrograms obtained per sample. The percentages of naive CD45RAhigh/CD27high T cells were determined by flow cytometry on a PBMC aliquot from every donor.

Recombination joined TRBV6-1 with TRBJ1-1; 7 nucleotides in the junction match TRBD1. This TCR came from a human donor in good health. Material for sequencing was blood. The CDR3: CASSEAHRGRAFF. At the DNA level, the sequence is TGTGCCAGCAGTGAAGCGCACAGGGGACGGGCTTTCTTT.